This is a list of T cell receptor beta chains from one sample in a study of shared clonotypes between healthy human individuals. Generated by immunoSEQ multiplex PCR, the TCRdb table keeps only in-frame clones and is missing some. The sample holds 1,400,000 or so clones; 98% to 99% are singletons and the top ten take about 0.34%. Sequenced: naive CD4+ T cells sorted from blood. The receptors were gathered from a man aged 25 to 40 in good health. The CDR3 runs from the conserved cysteine through the conserved F or W. A D gene is named only where the DNA matches it firmly. Size tells how often a clone was seen (once, few, many) or the class of an expanded clone, and some rows leave it out.

CASSPYAGGYTF	TGCGCCAGCAGCCCATATGCGGGTGGCTACACCTTC	TRBJ1-2	once	-	TRBV5-1
CASSLGGNGELFF	TGCGCCAGCAGCTTGGGAGGGAACGGGGAGCTGTTTTTT	TRBJ2-2	few	-	TRBV5-1
CASSVQETQYF	TGTGCCAGCAGTGTACAAGAGACCCAGTACTTC	TRBJ2-5	-	-	TRBV28
CASSRPAGTLYGYTF	TGTGCCAGTAGTAGACCAGCCGGGACCCTCTATGGCTACACCTTC	TRBJ1-2	-	-	TRBV19
CASSQLSLRGGFYGGELFF	TGCGCCAGCAGCCAACTATCGCTGAGAGGGGGCTTCTACGGCGGGGAGCTGTTTTTT	TRBJ2-2	-	TRBD1	TRBV4-1
CASSYSSSNQPQHF	TGTGCCAGCAGTTACTCGTCGAGTAATCAGCCCCAGCATTTT	TRBJ1-5	-	-	TRBV6-5
CSVGKVMNTEAFF	TGCAGCGTTGGTAAGGTCATGAACACTGAAGCTTTCTTT	TRBJ1-1	-	-	TRBV29-1
CATSRDRANNEQFF	TGTGCCACCAGCAGAGATAGGGCAAACAATGAGCAGTTCTTC	TRBJ2-1	-	-	TRBV15
CASAAGGGSFYGYTF	TGCGCCAGCGCAGCTGGGGGGGGGAGTTTCTATGGCTACACCTTC	TRBJ1-2	-	-	TRBV4-1
CASRGQPVPNEKLFF	TGTGCCAGCCGCGGACAGCCTGTGCCTAATGAAAAACTGTTTTTT	TRBJ1-4	-	-	TRBV19
CASSLLAGVAETQYF	TGTGCCAGCAGCTTACTAGCGGGAGTTGCTGAGACCCAGTACTTC	TRBJ2-5	once	TRBD2	TRBV7-7
CAWSGGREQFF	TGTGCCTGGAGTGGAGGTCGAGAGCAGTTCTTC	TRBJ2-1	-	-	TRBV30
CASSLVPAVGSSYNEQFF	TGCGCCAGCAGCTTGGTTCCAGCGGTTGGAAGCTCCTACAATGAGCAGTTCTTC	TRBJ2-1	-	-	TRBV5-1
CASSLGGLGQYF	TGTGCCAGCAGCTTAGGAGGGCTCGGGCAGTACTTC	TRBJ2-7	-	-	TRBV7-6
CASSQNWDQPQHF	TGTGCCAGTAGCCAGAATTGGGATCAGCCCCAGCATTTT	TRBJ1-5	-	-	TRBV19
CASSLRWGQINEKLFF	TGTGCCAGCAGCTTACGTTGGGGCCAGATTAATGAAAAACTGTTTTTT	TRBJ1-4	-	-	TRBV7-2
CASSLGQGATEAFF	TGTGCCAGCAGCTTAGGGCAGGGGGCAACTGAAGCTTTCTTT	TRBJ1-1	-	TRBD1	TRBV7-6
CSVVLAGGPGPHEQYF	TGCAGCGTTGTTCTAGCGGGAGGGCCTGGCCCCCACGAGCAGTACTTC	TRBJ2-7	-	TRBD2	TRBV29-1
CASSILAGGLYNEQFF	TGTGCCAGTAGTATACTAGCGGGAGGTTTGTACAATGAGCAGTTCTTC	TRBJ2-1	-	TRBD2	TRBV19
CASSIGRPNTGELFF	TGTGCCAGCAGCATAGGACGGCCTAACACCGGGGAGCTGTTTTTT	TRBJ2-2	-	-	TRBV9
CASSLMTPQREALEQYF	TGTGCCAGCAGCTTAATGACCCCTCAGCGGGAGGCTCTCGAGCAGTACTTC	TRBJ2-7	-	TRBD2	TRBV11-3
CASSHALSGTGPYEQYF	TGCGCCAGCAGCCACGCCTTGAGTGGGACCGGACCCTACGAGCAGTACTTC	TRBJ2-7	-	-	TRBV4-3
CSVENTDRVSEQYF	TGCAGCGTTGAAAATACGGACAGGGTTAGCGAGCAGTACTTC	TRBJ2-7	-	TRBD1	TRBV29-1
CASRLGRSKSDTQYF	TGTGCCAGCAGACTCGGACGGTCCAAATCAGATACGCAGTATTTT	TRBJ2-3	-	-	TRBV6-5
CASSLKPNTEAFF	TGTGCCAGCAGTTTAAAACCGAACACTGAAGCTTTCTTT	TRBJ1-1	-	-	TRBV28
CASSLVRRGEQFF	TGCGCCAGCAGCCTCGTCCGCCGGGGTGAGCAGTTCTTC	TRBJ2-1	-	-	TRBV5-1
CASSNGASNLPIYGYTF	TGTGCCAGCAGCAATGGAGCATCCAACCTTCCAATCTATGGCTACACCTTC	TRBJ1-2	once	-	TRBV21-1
CASLWGSGVETQYF	TGTGCCAGCCTCTGGGGCAGTGGAGTGGAGACCCAGTACTTC	TRBJ2-5	-	-	TRBV2
CASSQDRITTNEKLFF	TGCGCCAGCAGCCAAGATAGGATAACAACTAATGAAAAACTGTTTTTT	TRBJ1-4	-	-	TRBV4-3
CASRKEQKLFF	TGTGCCAGCAGGAAGGAACAAAAACTGTTTTTT	TRBJ1-4	-	-	TRBV27
CASSVGGSLNEQFF	TGTGCCAGCAGCGTAGGCGGGAGCCTCAATGAGCAGTTCTTC	TRBJ2-1	-	TRBD2	TRBV9
CASSELGAQPQHF	TGTGCCAGCAGTGAATTGGGTGCACAGCCCCAGCATTTT	TRBJ1-5	-	-	TRBV25-1
CASSLKTSGRSSYEQYF	TGTGCCAGCAGCTTAAAGACGAGCGGGAGGTCTTCCTACGAGCAGTACTTC	TRBJ2-7	-	TRBD2	TRBV5-4
CSACGQGGNTIYF	TGCAGCGCCTGCGGGCAAGGTGGCAACACCATATATTTT	TRBJ1-3	-	-	TRBV29-1
CASSLEGSQYGPQHF	TGCGCCAGCAGCTTGGAAGGCAGCCAGTATGGACCCCAGCATTTT	TRBJ1-5	-	-	TRBV5-1
CASSLKSGLAYYNEQFF	TGTGCCAGCAGCTTGAAGTCGGGACTAGCTTATTACAATGAGCAGTTCTTC	TRBJ2-1	-	TRBD2	TRBV7-2
CASSLGDGSSYNEQFF	TGTGCCAGCAGCTTAGGAGACGGTAGCTCCTACAATGAGCAGTTCTTC	TRBJ2-1	-	-	TRBV7-9
CASTEQGIYNEQFF	TGTGCCAGTACTGAACAGGGGATTTACAATGAGCAGTTCTTC	TRBJ2-1	-	TRBD1	TRBV19
CASSPLSGSGNTIYF	TGCGCCAGCAGTCCCCTCAGTGGCTCTGGAAACACCATATATTTT	TRBJ1-3	once	-	TRBV5-1
CATRSGSSYNEQFF	TGTGCCACGCGAAGCGGGAGCTCCTACAATGAGCAGTTCTTC	TRBJ2-1	-	TRBD2	TRBV19
CASTDDNSGNTIYF	TGTGCCAGCACAGATGATAACTCTGGAAACACCATATATTTT	TRBJ1-3	-	-	TRBV7-8
CASSDSGYNEQFF	TGTGCCAGCAGTGACTCGGGCTACAATGAGCAGTTCTTC	TRBJ2-1	-	-	TRBV25-1
CASSSRVSYEQYF	TGTGCCAGCAGTTCAAGGGTGTCCTACGAGCAGTACTTC	TRBJ2-7	-	-	TRBV28
CASSLVGYSNGGIRNEQYF	TGTGCCAGCAGCTTAGTTGGGTATTCTAACGGTGGTATTCGGAACGAGCAGTACTTC	TRBJ2-7	-	-	TRBV7-6
CASSYSEYNEQFF	TGTGCCAGCAGTTACTCAGAATACAATGAGCAGTTCTTC	TRBJ2-1	-	-	TRBV6-5
CATGRDGYGYTF	TGTGCCACCGGTAGGGATGGATATGGCTACACCTTC	TRBJ1-2	-	-	TRBV27
CASTPLGANTGELFF	TGTGCCAGCACCCCACTGGGGGCGAACACCGGGGAGCTGTTTTTT	TRBJ2-2	-	-	TRBV6-5
CASSEALWTGSYGYTF	TGTGCCAGCAGTGAAGCCCTTTGGACAGGGAGCTATGGCTACACCTTC	TRBJ1-2	-	TRBD1	TRBV6-1